Each of the 25 T cell receptor beta chains below was sequenced from the same sample in a study of shared clonotypes between healthy human individuals. Produced via immunoSEQ multiplex PCR; TCRdb's table is partial and in-frame only. The table includes around 690,000 clones, less than 95% detected once. Input material: memory CD8+ T cells from PBMCs. The subset was: CD45RO+ cells pooled with CCR7-negative TemRA cells. All receptors come from a man between 18 and 35 years old in good health. Some clones in this sample may be carry-over from other donors' samples.

The chain carries TRBV11-2 and TRBJ2-2; D is unclear. Germline V gene sequence: CDR1 SGHAT, CDR2 FQNNGV. This CDR3 spans 16 amino acids. V was cut by 3 bases and J by 1 base, with 12 bases left in between. The CDR3 loop reads CASSFWVNKNTGELFF. CDR3 in DNA: TGTGCCAGCAGCTTTTGGGTGAATAAGAACACCGGGGAGCTGTTTTTT.

This rearrangement joins TRBV4-2 to TRBJ2-1; no reliable D call. The CDR3 has 12 amino acids. V was pared by 5 bases and J by 5 bases, with 7 bases between. CDR1 LGHNA and CDR2 YNFKEQ come from the germline V gene. CDR3 sequence reads: CASSYVNNEQFF. The CDR3 DNA sequence: TGTGCCAGCAGCTACGTGAACAATGAGCAGTTCTTC.

This rearrangement joins TRBV30 to TRBJ2-5, with TRBD1 matching over 12 bases. With the DNA end fitting TRBJ2-7 better, the J assignment may be wrong. The length of the CDR3 is 15 residues. Germline CDR1 GTSNPN, CDR2 SVGIG (reference sequence). The CDR3 spells CAWRGGQGANYEQYF. CDR3 bases: TGTGCCTGGAGGGGGGGACAGGGGGCCAACTACGAGCAGTACTTC.

V usage is TRBV11-2 and J usage is TRBJ2-3; no clear D. Germline CDR1 is SGHAT and CDR2 is FQNNGV. The V gene lost 1 base and the J gene lost 6 bases, with 17 bases spanning the gap. The CDR3 spans 16 residues. DNA of the CDR3: TGTGCCAGCAGCTTAGCTTCGGTCCCCGCGCCGGATACGCAGTATTTT. Protein product: CASSLASVPAPDTQYF.

The chain carries TRBV5-6 and TRBJ2-3; D may be TRBD1 (6 bases). The V end lost 0 bases, the J end lost 1 base, and 15 bases lay between the germline ends. Germline CDR1 is SGHDT and CDR2 is YYEEEE. This CDR3 comprises 17 residues. This CDR3 is CASSLAPGASGTDTQYF. The CDR3 nucleotides are TGTGCCAGCAGCTTGGCCCCAGGGGCGTCGGGCACAGATACGCAGTATTTT.

V gene TRBV11-2 combines with J gene TRBJ1-2; 10 nucleotides align to TRBD1. Germline V gene lookup returns CDR1 SGHAT and CDR2 FQNNGV. Trimming cost V 5 bases and J 3 bases; bases outside gene matches: 12. The CDR3 contains 17 residues. In DNA form, the CDR3 reads TGTGCCAGCAGCCTACGCGGACAGGGGGTTTTGGACTATGGCTACACCTTC. This encodes CASSLRGQGVLDYGYTF.

As to this clone: This sequence may be a read error, since a much larger clone differs from it by one base. V gene TRBV11-1 combines with J gene TRBJ2-1; D may correspond to TRBD1 or TRBD2 (5 bases each). This CDR3 has 12 residues. Germline V gene lookup returns CDR1 SGHAT and CDR2 FQDESV (reference sequence). This CDR3 reads CASRPDSREQLF. The CDR3 DNA reads TGTGCCAGCAGGCCGGACTCCAGGGAGCAGCTCTTC.

This rearrangement joins TRBV27 to TRBJ2-7; D not resolved. Per germline, CDR1 MNHEY and CDR2 SMNVEV (reference sequence). The CDR3 runs to 12 residues. The V end was cut by 6 bases, the J end by 2 bases, with 8 bases between. This CDR3 is CASRGITYEQYF. Here the CDR3 DNA reads TGTGCCAGCAGGGGGATTACCTACGAGCAGTACTTC.

The rearrangement uses TRBV19 and TRBJ2-4; possible D gene TRBD2, 5 bases. Per germline, CDR1 LNHDA and CDR2 SQIVND (reference sequence). The CDR3 is 15 amino acids. Trimming shortened V by 11 bases and J by 8 bases, and 25 bases separated the two germline ends. CDR3: CASSPGVGEWDIQYF. CDR3 DNA: TGTGCCTCCTCCCCCGGGGTGGGAGAATGGGACATTCAGTACTTC.

This chain joins TRBV27 and TRBJ2-1; 10 nucleotides agree with TRBD1. In germline, CDR1 is MNHEY, CDR2 SMNVEV (reference sequence). The CDR3 contains 15 residues. J lost 4 bases, V lost 5 bases, and 5 bases had no gene match. CDR3 nucleotides: TGTGCCAGCAGTCCCCTGGGACAGGGGTACAATGAGCAGTTCTTC. Its protein is CASSPLGQGYNEQFF.

J is TRBJ1-4 and V is TRBV7-9; D remains unclear. Between the trimmed V and J ends, which lost 4 bases and 8 bases, there was a span of 17 bases. Germline V gene sequence: CDR1 SEHNR, CDR2 FQNEAQ (reference sequence). The CDR3 has 15 residues. This CDR3 reads CASSSKGPDAEKLFF. The CDR3 bases are TGTGCCAGCAGCTCAAAAGGACCCGATGCGGAAAAACTGTTTTTT.

This sequence joins TRBV19 and TRBJ2-1; tentative D call: TRBD1 (6 bases). The CDR3 runs to 13 residues. The germline V and J ends were trimmed by 8 bases and 4 bases, with 12 bases remaining between them. Germline-derived CDR1 and CDR2 are LNHDA and SQIVND (reference sequence). Here the CDR3 DNA reads TGTGCCAGTGTCCCAACAGGGTACAATGAGCAGTTCTTC. This sequence encodes CASVPTGYNEQFF.

Concerning this clone itself: The sample holds other DNA sequences that translate to the same CDR3. The V gene is TRBV19, the J gene TRBJ1-1; no reliable D call. CDR1 is LNHDA, CDR2 SQIVND, per germline (reference sequence). This CDR3 region has 13 residues. The germline V and J ends were trimmed by 1 base and 0 bases, with 3 bases remaining between them. CDR3 nucleotide sequence: TGTGCCAGTAGTATAGGTGTGAACACTGAAGCTTTCTTT. It translates to CASSIGVNTEAFF.

V and J are TRBV28 and TRBJ2-4; D gene ambiguous. Germline V lookup: CDR1 MDHEN, CDR2 SYDVKM. There are 15 residues in the CDR3. Trimming pared 2 bases from V and 0 bases from J, leaving 8 bases between. CDR3: CASSLRWRAKNIQYF. DNA for the CDR3: TGTGCCAGCAGTTTACGGTGGAGAGCCAAAAACATTCAGTACTTC.

This chain joins TRBV28 and TRBJ2-7; 8 bases are a match to TRBD1. Germline V gene sequence: CDR1 MDHEN, CDR2 SYDVKM. There are 15 residues in the CDR3. V lost 5 bases, J lost 5 bases, and 11 bases stayed unmatched. CDR3 in DNA: TGTGCCAGCAGTACTCGGACAGGGCCGTCTCACGAGCAGTACTTC. Amino acid sequence: CASSTRTGPSHEQYF.

The chain joins TRBV30 to TRBJ2-7; D might be TRBD2 (6 bases). The ends were cut back, 0 bases at V and 2 bases at J, with 14 bases in the middle. CDR1 and CDR2 (germline): GTSNPN, SVGIG (reference sequence). This CDR3 is built from 15 residues. The DNA of the CDR3 is TGTGCCTGGAGTGTACGGTGGCGGGATCCCTACGAGCAGTACTTC. As protein: CAWSVRWRDPYEQYF.

The chain is built from TRBV5-1 and TRBJ2-7, with TRBD1 matching over 10 bases. The CDR3 covers 19 residues. The germline CDR1 and CDR2 sequences are SGHRS and YFSETQ. Germline trimming cut 3 bases from V and 2 bases from J; bases unmatched to any gene: 17. The CDR3 DNA sequence: TGCGCCAGCAGCTCCCAATCGACAGGGGGCCTCTTTATCCCCTACGAGCAGTACTTC. Translated: CASSSQSTGGLFIPYEQYF.

The rearrangement links TRBV28 to TRBJ2-3; D gene unclear. Germline V gene sequence: CDR1 MDHEN, CDR2 SYDVKM. Deletions cut 1 base from V and 2 bases from J, with 16 bases between. The CDR3 contains 17 residues. The DNA for the CDR3 is TGTGCCAGCAGTTTATTGGTTGGCTCACTCGACACAGATACGCAGTATTTT. Translating gives CASSLLVGSLDTDTQYF.

The chain is built from TRBV2 and TRBJ1-5; D is ambiguous. This CDR3 has 14 residues. The germline CDR1 and CDR2 sequences are SNHLY and FYNNEI. V lost 6 bases and J lost 0, with 9 bases in between. The CDR3 is CASRDLYSNQPQHF. CDR3 nucleotides: TGTGCCAGCAGGGATCTATATAGCAATCAGCCCCAGCATTTT.

The chain employs TRBV4-3 and TRBJ2-7; TRBD2 matches at 14 bases. This CDR3 has 19 amino acids. Germline V gene data show CDR1 as LGHNA and CDR2 as YSLEER. J was trimmed by 5 bases and V by 4 bases; bases with no gene match: 16. In DNA, the CDR3 is TGCGCCAGCAGCCTATCCGGGACTAGCGGGAGACTGTCCGGCGACGAGCAGTACTTC. This sequence encodes CASSLSGTSGRLSGDEQYF.

The V call is TRBV27, the J call TRBJ2-1; TRBD1 agrees at 8 bases. The V gene's germline CDR1 is MNHEY and CDR2 SMNVEV (reference sequence). Unmatched junction bases numbered 4, after V lost 5 bases and J lost 1 base. CDR3 length: 15 amino acids. This CDR3 is CASSPGTGSYNEQFF. The CDR3 DNA reads as TGTGCCAGCAGTCCCGGGACAGGATCCTACAATGAGCAGTTCTTC.

CDR3 region: CASRDGGWSRETQYF. CDR3 nucleotides: TGCGCCAGCAGAGACGGGGGGTGGAGTAGGGAGACCCAGTACTTC. This rearrangement joins TRBV23-1 to TRBJ2-5; TRBD2 matches at 7 bases. TRBV23-1 is reported as an ORF; its role is uncertain. The CDR3 contains 15 residues. V trimming: 6 bases; J trimming: 5 bases; junction bases outside the gene matches: 12.

This clone was recorded once. The chain links TRBV4-1 to TRBJ1-1; D is possibly TRBD1 (5 bases). This CDR3 contains 13 residues. Trimming removed 3 bases at V and 8 bases at J, with 13 bases between. The germline CDR1 and CDR2 sequences are MGHRA and YSYEKL. The CDR3 region has the DNA TGCGCCAGCAGCCAGGGGACTGGGCGAGAAGCTTTCTTT. This codes for CASSQGTGREAFF.

V and J are TRBV4-3 and TRBJ1-2; D unclear. Between the trimmed V and J ends, which lost 0 bases and 2 bases, there was a span of 10 bases. Per the germline V gene, CDR1 is LGHNA and CDR2 is YSLEER. CDR3 length: 15 residues. The chain's CDR3 is CASSQDEGSNYGYTF. The CDR3 DNA reads TGCGCCAGCAGCCAAGATGAGGGTTCGAACTATGGCTACACCTTC.

V is TRBV19 and J is TRBJ2-7; possibly TRBD1 for D (5 bases). V shed 6 bases and J shed 3 bases, with 12 bases lying between them. The CDR3 spans 13 residues. Germline loops: CDR1 LNHDA, CDR2 SQIVND (reference sequence). CDR3 sequence reads: CASRARVSYEQYF. The CDR3 DNA sequence: TGTGCCAGTAGGGCCAGGGTAAGCTACGAGCAGTACTTC.